These T cell receptor beta chains were read from a single sample in a study of T cell responses to AZD1222 COVID-19 vaccine. Data came from immunoSEQ multiplex PCR; TCRdb stores just in-frame clones and leaves some out. The sample has around 160,000 clones, approximately 78% seen once. Sequencing used peripheral blood, obtained on day 0 of MenACWY control vaccination. These receptors were taken from an adult in good health. Each CDR3 is given without its conserved first and last residue. A clone size is listed for some rows: how often the clone was seen (once, few, many), or a class if it is expanded.

v_call: TRBV2; j_call: TRBJ1-6; clone_size: -; cdr3_aa: ASSSDSFLH
v_call: TRBV19; j_call: TRBJ1-6; clone_size: -; cdr3_aa: ASSSQGANYSPLH
v_call: TRBV19; j_call: TRBJ2-2; clone_size: -; cdr3_aa: ASSLIAGGKPIGELF
v_call: TRBV6-5; j_call: TRBJ1-4; clone_size: -; cdr3_aa: ASRGTGSEKLF
v_call: TRBV5-4; j_call: TRBJ1-4; clone_size: -; cdr3_aa: ASSLGGSANEKLF
v_call: TRBV7-9; j_call: TRBJ1-1; clone_size: -; cdr3_aa: ASGRERTGFTEAF
v_call: TRBV19; j_call: TRBJ1-1; clone_size: -; cdr3_aa: ASSIGAGGRVPEAF
v_call: TRBV7-9; j_call: TRBJ1-5; clone_size: -; cdr3_aa: ASRRRTPDQPQH
v_call: TRBV2; j_call: TRBJ1-2; clone_size: -; cdr3_aa: ASSGSGDGSTLMATT
v_call: TRBV4-2; j_call: TRBJ1-1; clone_size: -; cdr3_aa: ASSQESLGTLNTEAF
v_call: TRBV7-9; j_call: TRBJ1-4; clone_size: few; cdr3_aa: ASSLAFLGQGGEKLF
v_call: TRBV12-3/TRBV12-4; j_call: TRBJ1-2; clone_size: -; cdr3_aa: ASSLRRWGYT
v_call: TRBV6-5; j_call: TRBJ1-4; clone_size: -; cdr3_aa: ASSYSGSPTNEKLF
v_call: TRBV7-3; j_call: TRBJ2-3; clone_size: -; cdr3_aa: ASSFGDTDTQY
v_call: TRBV28; j_call: TRBJ1-1; clone_size: -; cdr3_aa: ATRPFNTEAF
v_call: TRBV6-5; j_call: TRBJ2-7; clone_size: -; cdr3_aa: ASSHPTATGAEQY
v_call: TRBV5-4; j_call: TRBJ1-5; clone_size: -; cdr3_aa: ASSSGPGSGQPQH
v_call: TRBV7-7; j_call: TRBJ2-5; clone_size: -; cdr3_aa: ASSLGAGTGGMETQY
v_call: TRBV5-1; j_call: TRBJ2-2; clone_size: -; cdr3_aa: ASSLFPGANTGELF
v_call: TRBV19; j_call: TRBJ2-7; clone_size: -; cdr3_aa: ASSPIQGTQYEQY
v_call: TRBV5-1; j_call: TRBJ1-2; clone_size: -; cdr3_aa: ASSLAAGTGRGYT
v_call: TRBV11-3; j_call: TRBJ2-2; clone_size: -; cdr3_aa: ASSFQGHTGELF
v_call: TRBV5-1; j_call: TRBJ2-5; clone_size: -; cdr3_aa: ASRWEPIQETQY
v_call: TRBV11-2; j_call: TRBJ1-1; clone_size: -; cdr3_aa: ASSGGTSRFQTEAF
v_call: TRBV6-5; j_call: TRBJ2-2; clone_size: -; cdr3_aa: ASRDRANTGELF
v_call: TRBV12-3/TRBV12-4; j_call: TRBJ1-1; clone_size: few; cdr3_aa: ASSFARDSTAF
v_call: TRBV29-1; j_call: TRBJ1-2; clone_size: -; cdr3_aa: SVSTGRLGYGYT
v_call: TRBV29-1; j_call: TRBJ2-3; clone_size: -; cdr3_aa: SVEEGLIDTQY
v_call: TRBV29-1; j_call: TRBJ1-2; clone_size: -; cdr3_aa: SVEAGPTRGGYT
v_call: TRBV5-4; j_call: TRBJ1-1; clone_size: -; cdr3_aa: ASSLANTEAF
v_call: TRBV28; j_call: TRBJ1-6; clone_size: -; cdr3_aa: ASSPRGARNSPLH
v_call: TRBV19; j_call: TRBJ1-4; clone_size: -; cdr3_aa: ASINGVATNEKLF
v_call: TRBV15; j_call: TRBJ2-1; clone_size: -; cdr3_aa: ATSRARLVYYNEQF
v_call: TRBV4-1; j_call: TRBJ2-3; clone_size: few; cdr3_aa: ASSLSSGARSTDTQY
v_call: TRBV7-2; j_call: TRBJ1-5; clone_size: -; cdr3_aa: ASSLAGPHSNQPQH
v_call: TRBV6-5; j_call: TRBJ1-3; clone_size: -; cdr3_aa: ASGGKGNTIY
v_call: TRBV25-1; j_call: TRBJ1-4; clone_size: -; cdr3_aa: ASSELGGRYEKLF
v_call: TRBV30; j_call: TRBJ1-2; clone_size: -; cdr3_aa: AWSSLSGYGYT
v_call: TRBV5-1; j_call: TRBJ2-2; clone_size: -; cdr3_aa: ASSLSTSGESGELF
v_call: TRBV5-1; j_call: TRBJ2-3; clone_size: -; cdr3_aa: ASSLVRDTDTQY
v_call: TRBV10-1; j_call: TRBJ1-4; clone_size: -; cdr3_aa: ASSESRDLRGTNEKLF
v_call: TRBV3-1/TRBV3-2; j_call: TRBJ1-6; clone_size: few; cdr3_aa: ASGLDRGNSPLH
v_call: TRBV6-5; j_call: TRBJ1-3; clone_size: -; cdr3_aa: ASSRERDTIY
v_call: TRBV28; j_call: TRBJ1-2; clone_size: once; cdr3_aa: ASSQGAAVNGYT
v_call: TRBV27; j_call: TRBJ2-1; clone_size: -; cdr3_aa: ASSYRQALSSYNEQF
v_call: TRBV7-9; j_call: TRBJ1-4; clone_size: -; cdr3_aa: ASSLQRGLETNEKLF
v_call: TRBV19; j_call: TRBJ1-1; clone_size: once; cdr3_aa: ASSIVAGRVTEAF